These 7 T cell receptor beta chains share one sample of origin, sequenced in a study of cytotoxic CD8 clonotypes in ibrutinib-treated CLL. Produced via immunoSEQ multiplex PCR; TCRdb's table is partial and in-frame only. The data show approximately 150,000 clones, with roughly four fifths seen just once and under 5.5% held by the top ten. The input for sequencing was PBMCs, taken after 24 months of ibrutinib treatment. Receptors were obtained from a human donor with chronic lymphocytic leukemia.

This chain joins TRBV11-2 and TRBJ2-2; D tentatively fits TRBD1 or TRBD2 (5 bases each). Trimming shortened V by 3 bases and J by 1 base, and 9 bases separated the two germline ends. CDR1 and CDR2 (germline): SGHAT, FQNNGV. The CDR3 sequence is 15 residues long. The CDR3 bases are TGTGCCAGCAGCTTGACGGGACGGAACACCGGGGAGCTGTTTTTT. It translates to CASSLTGRNTGELFF.

DNA of the CDR3: TGTGCCAGCAGTTTGCCAGGGACAGGGATCAATGAGCAGTTCTTC. Translated: CASSLPGTGINEQFF. The rearrangement links TRBV27 to TRBJ2-1; 9 bases match TRBD1. J lost 6 bases, V lost 3 bases, and 6 bases had no gene match. The CDR3 sequence is 15 residues long. Germline assignment: CDR1 MNHEY and CDR2 SMNVEV (reference sequence).

For this clone: A single base separates this from a much larger clone, so it may be a read error. The J gene is TRBJ1-1, the V gene TRBV7-3; TRBD1 matches 10 bases. V was clipped by 3 bases and J by 4 bases; unmatched bases: 2. CDR3 length equals 14 residues. Germline V gives CDR1 SGHTA, CDR2 FQGTGA. CDR3 protein: CASSLGQGSTEAFF. CDR3 coding DNA: TGTGCCAGCAGCTTGGGACAGGGGAGCACTGAAGCTTTCTTT.

The chain couples TRBV2 to TRBJ1-2; D is possibly TRBD1 (6 bases). This CDR3 spans 12 amino acids. Trimming left V 5 bases short and J 2 bases short, with 6 bases between. In germline, CDR1 is SNHLY, CDR2 FYNNEI. For the CDR3, the DNA is TGTGCCAGCAGTCAGGGGAACTATGGCTACACCTTC. Translation gives CASSQGNYGYTF.

The gene calls are TRBV2 and TRBJ1-5, with D possibly being TRBD1 (5 bases). The germline gives CDR1 SNHLY, CDR2 FYNNEI. This CDR3 region has 18 residues. V lost 1 base and J 2 bases, leaving 18 bases between the germline ends. Here the CDR3 reads CASSEVEWGRGGNQPQHF. The CDR3 DNA is TGTGCCAGCAGTGAAGTGGAGTGGGGAAGGGGTGGCAATCAGCCCCAGCATTTT.

This clone was counted a single time. This chain connects TRBV28 to TRBJ2-7; TRBD1 matches at 7 bases. V was clipped by 2 bases and J by 3 bases; unmatched bases: 4. The CDR3 has 14 amino acids. The germline V gene has CDR1 MDHEN and CDR2 SYDVKM. The CDR3, as DNA: TGTGCCAGCAGTTTAGCTCCAGGGGGCTACGAGCAGTACTTC. It codes for CASSLAPGGYEQYF.

The gene calls are TRBV29-1 and TRBJ2-7; D may be TRBD1 or TRBD2 (5 bases each). The germline CDR1 and CDR2 sequences are SQVTM and ANQGSEA. CDR3 length: 14 residues. V was clipped by 6 bases and J by 1 base, with 16 bases between them. The CDR3 protein is CSVRSRDVSYEQYF. The CDR3 DNA is TGCAGCGTCAGAAGCCGGGACGTTTCCTACGAGCAGTACTTC.